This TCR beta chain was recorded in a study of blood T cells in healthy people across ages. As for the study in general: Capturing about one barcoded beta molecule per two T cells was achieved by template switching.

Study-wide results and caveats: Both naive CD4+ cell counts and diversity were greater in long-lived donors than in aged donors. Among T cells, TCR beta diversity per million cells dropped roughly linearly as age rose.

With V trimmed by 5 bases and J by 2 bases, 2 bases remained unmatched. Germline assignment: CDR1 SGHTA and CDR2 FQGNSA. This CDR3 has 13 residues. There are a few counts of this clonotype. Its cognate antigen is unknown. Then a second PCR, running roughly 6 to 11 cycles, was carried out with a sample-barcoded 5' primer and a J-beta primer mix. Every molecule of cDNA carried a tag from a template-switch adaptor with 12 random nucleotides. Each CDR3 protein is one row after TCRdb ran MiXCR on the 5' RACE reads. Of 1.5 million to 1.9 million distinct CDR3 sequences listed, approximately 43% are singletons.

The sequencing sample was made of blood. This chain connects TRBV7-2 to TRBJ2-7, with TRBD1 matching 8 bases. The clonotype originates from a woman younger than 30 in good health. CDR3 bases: TGTGCCAGCAGCGGGGACAGGCCCTACGAGCAGTACTTC. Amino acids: CASSGDRPYEQYF.